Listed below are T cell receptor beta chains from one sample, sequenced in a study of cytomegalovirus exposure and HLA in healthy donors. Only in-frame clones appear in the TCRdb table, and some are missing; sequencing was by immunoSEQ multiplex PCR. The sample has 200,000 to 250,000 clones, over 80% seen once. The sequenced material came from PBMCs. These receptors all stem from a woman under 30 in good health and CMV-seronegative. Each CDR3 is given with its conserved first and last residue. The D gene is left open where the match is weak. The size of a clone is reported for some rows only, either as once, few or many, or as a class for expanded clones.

CDR3: CAWILGSGANVLTF; DNA: TGTGCCTGGATTCTTGGCTCTGGGGCCAACGTCCTGACTTTC; V: TRBV30; size: once; D: NA; length: 14; J: TRBJ2-6
CDR3: CASSLDSAGYTF; DNA: TGTGCCAGCAGCCTTGACAGTGCGGGCTACACCTTC; V: TRBV7-9; size: NA; D: NA; length: 12; J: TRBJ1-2
CDR3: CALGVGTSRKFTDTQYF; DNA: TGTGCCTTGGGCGTGGGGACTAGCAGGAAGTTCACAGATACGCAGTATTTT; V: TRBV30; size: NA; D: TRBD2; length: 17; J: TRBJ2-3
CDR3: CASSRDRGVGSQHF; DNA: TGTGCCAGTAGCCGGGACAGGGGAGTAGGGTCCCAGCATTTT; V: TRBV19; size: NA; D: TRBD1; length: 14; J: TRBJ1-5
CDR3: CASSPVRGGKNTQYF; DNA: TGTGCCAGCTCACCAGTTCGGGGGGGAAAGAATACGCAGTATTTT; V: TRBV18; size: NA; D: TRBD2; length: 15; J: TRBJ2-3
CDR3: CASSLTGAGGEQYF; DNA: TGTGCCAGCAGCCTAACAGGGGCCGGAGGCGAGCAGTACTTC; V: TRBV9; size: NA; D: TRBD1; length: 14; J: TRBJ2-7
CDR3: CAGGTAEFYGYTF; DNA: TGTGCCGGGGGGACAGCAGAGTTCTATGGCTACACCTTC; V: TRBV2; size: NA; D: TRBD1; length: 13; J: TRBJ1-2
CDR3: CASKPQGANTGELFF; DNA: TGTGCCAGCAAGCCCCAGGGGGCGAACACCGGGGAGCTGTTTTTT; V: TRBV2; size: NA; D: TRBD1; length: 15; J: TRBJ2-2
CDR3: CASSLERASYGYTF; DNA: TGCGCCAGCAGCTTGGAAAGGGCCTCCTATGGCTACACCTTC; V: TRBV5-1; size: NA; D: NA; length: 14; J: TRBJ1-2
CDR3: CASSVGGTRLHEQFF; DNA: TGTGCCAGCAGCGTTGGTGGGACTAGATTACATGAGCAGTTCTTC; V: TRBV9; size: NA; D: TRBD2; length: 15; J: TRBJ2-1
CDR3: CASSLGPRSSYEQYF; DNA: TGCGCCAGCAGCTTGGGCCCCCGTAGCTCCTACGAGCAGTACTTC; V: TRBV5-1; size: NA; D: NA; length: 15; J: TRBJ2-7
CDR3: CASAQVQETQYF; DNA: TGTGCCTCGGCCCAGGTCCAAGAGACCCAGTACTTC; V: TRBV2; size: NA; D: NA; length: 12; J: TRBJ2-5
CDR3: CASSLDTGGVRELFF; DNA: TGTGCCAGCAGCTTGGACACGGGAGGCGTCCGAGAGCTGTTTTTT; V: TRBV5-4; size: many; D: TRBD2; length: 15; J: TRBJ2-2
CDR3: CASSDSTGGADTQYF; DNA: TGTGCCAGCAGTGACTCGACAGGGGGCGCAGATACGCAGTATTTT; V: TRBV6-4; size: many; D: TRBD1; length: 15; J: TRBJ2-3
CDR3: CASSQTGTDIYEQYF; DNA: TGTGCCAGCAGTCAAACCGGGACAGACATCTACGAGCAGTACTTC; V: TRBV2; size: NA; D: TRBD1; length: 15; J: TRBJ2-7
CDR3: CSALKGLLGETQYF; DNA: TGCAGCGCCCTTAAGGGACTTTTGGGGGAGACCCAGTACTTC; V: TRBV29-1; size: NA; D: NA; length: 14; J: TRBJ2-5
CDR3: CASSHPNLTGNRSYYEQFF; DNA: TGCGCCAGCAGTCACCCGAACCTGACAGGGAATCGTTCATATTATGAGCAGTTCTTC; V: TRBV23-1; size: NA; D: TRBD1; length: 19; J: TRBJ2-1
CDR3: CASTQRGYGYGYTF; DNA: TGTGCCAGCACCCAAAGGGGGTACGGCTATGGCTACACCTTC; V: TRBV7-2; size: NA; D: NA; length: 14; J: TRBJ1-2
CDR3: CASTEASRVDGYTF; DNA: TGTGCCAGCACCGAAGCGTCCAGAGTGGATGGCTACACCTTC; V: TRBV5-6; size: few; D: NA; length: 14; J: TRBJ1-2
CDR3: CASRDSRQGARNQPQHF; DNA: TGTGCCAGCAGGGATAGCCGACAGGGGGCGAGGAATCAGCCCCAGCATTTT; V: TRBV28; size: NA; D: TRBD1; length: 17; J: TRBJ1-5
CDR3: CASSPLSGTSGIYNEQFF; DNA: TGTGCCAGCTCCCCCCTTTCAGGGACTAGCGGGATTTACAATGAGCAGTTCTTC; V: TRBV18; size: NA; D: TRBD2; length: 18; J: TRBJ2-1
CDR3: CASSNTGSYSGNTIYF; DNA: TGTGCCAGCAGCAATACAGGGTCCTACTCTGGAAACACCATATATTTT; V: TRBV9; size: NA; D: NA; length: 16; J: TRBJ1-3
CDR3: CAWGRGDTEAFF; DNA: TGTGCCTGGGGGAGGGGCGACACTGAAGCTTTCTTT; V: TRBV30; size: NA; D: NA; length: 12; J: TRBJ1-1
CDR3: CASSTGQDAGYTF; DNA: TGTGCCAGCAGCACCGGACAGGACGCTGGCTACACCTTC; V: TRBV7-9; size: NA; D: TRBD1; length: 13; J: TRBJ1-2
CDR3: CATRWTGSTGELFF; DNA: TGTGCCACCAGGTGGACAGGGTCCACCGGGGAGCTGTTTTTT; V: TRBV15; size: NA; D: TRBD1; length: 14; J: TRBJ2-2
CDR3: CASSRRQDNQPQHF; DNA: TGTGCCAGCTCACGACGACAGGACAATCAGCCCCAGCATTTT; V: TRBV18; size: NA; D: NA; length: 14; J: TRBJ1-5
CDR3: CASSYSTAGSYEQYF; DNA: TGTGCCAGCAGTTACTCGACGGCGGGTTCCTACGAGCAGTACTTC; V: TRBV6-5; size: few; D: NA; length: 15; J: TRBJ2-7
CDR3: CASSLGAGPGANVLTF; DNA: TGCGCCAGCAGCTTGGGCGCGGGTCCTGGGGCCAACGTCCTGACTTTC; V: TRBV5-1; size: NA; D: NA; length: 16; J: TRBJ2-6
CDR3: CSVWTSGNYEQYF; DNA: TGCAGCGTGTGGACTAGCGGGAACTACGAGCAGTACTTC; V: TRBV29-1; size: once; D: TRBD2; length: 13; J: TRBJ2-7
CDR3: CASSVGHNPSEQYF; DNA: TGTGCCAGCAGCGTGGGACACAACCCCTCCGAGCAGTACTTC; V: TRBV9; size: NA; D: NA; length: 14; J: TRBJ2-7
CDR3: CASSPPDRAGGYTF; DNA: TGTGCCAGCAGTCCTCCGGACAGGGCTGGCGGCTACACCTTC; V: TRBV28; size: NA; D: TRBD1; length: 14; J: TRBJ1-2